This entry concerns a single T cell receptor beta chain. The sample is drawn from a study of early T cells in non-severe SARS-CoV-2 infection. Unique molecular identifiers were affixed to single, distinct cDNA molecules. TCRdb re-called the 5' RACE reads with MiXCR, one entry per CDR3 protein. The data contain about 100,000 distinct CDR3 sequences, roughly an eighth of them seen just once; the ten biggest clones take up about 2.1%. The TCR comes from an adult who was a healthcare worker with PCR-confirmed SARS-CoV-2 infection or an uninfected control (not recorded which). The sample comprised whole blood.

DNA for the CDR3: TGCAGTGCTAGAGAGTCAGAGACCTACGAGCAGTACTTC. This sequence encodes CSARESETYEQYF. The chain carries TRBV20-1 and TRBJ2-7; D not certain. Germline assignment: CDR1 DFQATT and CDR2 SNEGSKA (reference sequence). Trimming stripped 0 bases from V and 2 bases from J, with 8 bases between. The CDR3 length is 13 residues.